Listed below are T cell receptor beta chains from one sample, sequenced in a study of T-cell memory formation after mild COVID-19. TCRdb called the 5' RACE reads again in MiXCR, with one record for every CDR3 protein. The repertoire holds around 340,000 distinct CDR3 sequences, with 20% to 25% as singletons. The sequenced material came from PBMCs or a T cell subset sorted from them (not recorded which). All receptors come from an adult woman who had mild COVID-19 (a few samples of this study predate the infection). Cell type and time point are not known. Each CDR3 is given with its conserved first and last residue. The order of the fields is D gene, clone size, V gene, J gene, CDR3 DNA, CDR3 protein. D genes are given only for firm matches. Some rows mark clone size as missing; the rest say once, few, many or name a class of expanded clone.

TRBD2,few,TRBV24-1,TRBJ2-1,TGTGCCACCAGTGATTTGGGGCTAGCGGGGGGGAATGAGCAGTTCTTC,CATSDLGLAGGNEQFF
.,.,TRBV12-3/TRBV12-4,TRBJ2-7,TGTGCCAGCAGGCAACAGGGTGCCCACTACGAGCAGTACTTC,CASRQQGAHYEQYF
.,many,TRBV7-2,TRBJ1-5,TGTGCCAGCAGCTTCAACCGGGGTCAGCCCCAGCATTTT,CASSFNRGQPQHF
.,.,TRBV12-3/TRBV12-4,TRBJ2-1,TGTGCCAGCAGTCAATCGACGTTAAAGCAGTTCTTC,CASSQSTLKQFF
TRBD2,few,TRBV20-1,TRBJ2-1,TGCAGTGCTCACGGGGGGGCCTTGGGCAATGAGCAGTTCTTC,CSAHGGALGNEQFF
.,.,TRBV12-3/TRBV12-4,TRBJ2-7,TGTGCCAGCAGGCCCGGACACTCTAACTACGAGCAGTACTTC,CASRPGHSNYEQYF
.,.,TRBV20-1,TRBJ2-7,TGCAGTGCCATCCGGGGCGGGATCTCCTACGAGCAGTACTTC,CSAIRGGISYEQYF
.,few,TRBV19,TRBJ2-7,TGTGCCAGAATACAGGGTGTCCACGAGCAGTACTTC,CARIQGVHEQYF
TRBD2,.,TRBV9,TRBJ2-7,TGTGCCAGCAGCCCCGGGACTAGCGGGAACTACGAGCAGTACTTC,CASSPGTSGNYEQYF
.,.,TRBV4-3,TRBJ2-7,TGCGCCAGCAGCCAAGGTTTTGTTCACTCCTACGAGCAGTACTTC,CASSQGFVHSYEQYF
TRBD2,many,TRBV27,TRBJ2-1,TGTGCCAGCAGTTTATCGGGCGGGAGGGCAGAAGGTGAGCAGTTCTTC,CASSLSGGRAEGEQFF
.,.,TRBV30,TRBJ2-3,TGTGCCTGGAGTGTGTACAGAACAGATACGCAGTATTTT,CAWSVYRTDTQYF
.,.,TRBV6-6,TRBJ2-5,TGTGCCAGCAGTTACTCGGCAGGGGTGGAGACCCAGTACTTC,CASSYSAGVETQYF
.,few,TRBV18,TRBJ2-1,TGTGCCAGCTCACCGGTCGGCACTGAGCAGTTCTTC,CASSPVGTEQFF
.,.,TRBV11-2,TRBJ2-3,TGTGCCACCGCCCCCGGGCGACAGGGCACAGATACGCAGTATTTT,CATAPGRQGTDTQYF
TRBD2,.,TRBV7-3,TRBJ2-1,TGTGCCAGCAGCTTAAGGGCTAGCGGGATATCCTACAATGAGCAGTTCTTC,CASSLRASGISYNEQFF
TRBD2,once,TRBV18,TRBJ2-3,TGTGCCAGCTCACCGAACTACGGCGGGGGGTTCACAGATACGCAGTATTTT,CASSPNYGGGFTDTQYF
.,.,TRBV24-1,TRBJ2-7,TGTGCCACCACTGAGGGAAACGAGCAGTACTTC,CATTEGNEQYF
.,few,TRBV9,TRBJ1-5,TGTGCCAGCAGCGTAGGAGGAGGCAATCAGCCCCAGCATTTT,CASSVGGGNQPQHF
.,many,TRBV12-3/TRBV12-4,TRBJ2-3,TGTGTCGACTCCCAGGGCGCAGATACGCAGTATTTT,CVDSQGADTQYF
.,few,TRBV6-2/TRBV6-3,TRBJ1-2,TGTGCCAGCGCCCTCAGCCCACGAAGTAGCTATGGCTACACCTTC,CASALSPRSSYGYTF
.,.,TRBV6-5,TRBJ2-3,TGTGCCAGCAGTTACGGGCCTGCTGTCTTTAATAGGGCCACAGATACGCAGTATTTT,CASSYGPAVFNRATDTQYF
.,.,TRBV20-1,TRBJ1-5,TGCAGTGCTAGAGAGCCCCTCATTTGGGACCTCAATCAGCCCCAGCATTTT,CSAREPLIWDLNQPQHF
.,.,TRBV5-1,TRBJ2-3,TGCGCCAGCAGCCAGGAGCGCAGCACAGATACGCAGTATTTT,CASSQERSTDTQYF
TRBD1,.,TRBV7-2,TRBJ1-1,TGTGCCAGCAGCTTATCGGACAGGGGGCACACTGAAGCTTTCTTT,CASSLSDRGHTEAFF
.,many,TRBV12-3/TRBV12-4,TRBJ1-6,TGTGCCAGCAGTTTACAGTCCCTGGGTTCACCCCTCCACTTT,CASSLQSLGSPLHF
.,.,TRBV7-8,TRBJ1-6,TGTGCCAGCAGCTTTTCGGGGGCCGATAATTCACCCCTCCACTTT,CASSFSGADNSPLHF
.,.,TRBV15,TRBJ2-1,TGTGCCACCAGACCGAAATCCTCTTCCTACAATGAGCAGTTCTTC,CATRPKSSSYNEQFF
.,.,TRBV18,TRBJ1-5,TGTGCCAGCTCACTGGATACCTATACTAGCAATCAGCCCCAGCATTTT,CASSLDTYTSNQPQHF
.,.,TRBV21-1,TRBJ1-2,TGTGCCAGCAGCAAATTATCAGGGTTGGGTGGCTACACCTTC,CASSKLSGLGGYTF
TRBD2,few,TRBV7-9,TRBJ2-1,TGTGCCAGCAGCTCACTCGGGGGGGTAGATATGGTCTTC,CASSSLGGVDMVF
.,few,TRBV6-2/TRBV6-3,TRBJ2-7,TGTGCCAGCAGCCGCCCTCGACTAGACCTAACCTACGAGCAGTACTTC,CASSRPRLDLTYEQYF
.,.,TRBV2,TRBJ1-6,TGTGCCAGCAGTGTCGGGGGGGAGGGCTCACCCCTCCACTTT,CASSVGGEGSPLHF
.,.,TRBV7-9,TRBJ2-7,TGTGCCAGCAGCTTAGCCCCGGAGGGAACCTACGAGCAGTACTTC,CASSLAPEGTYEQYF
.,few,TRBV12-3/TRBV12-4,TRBJ1-1,TGTGCCAGCAGTTTAGTCCTGCTTGGCGAAGCTTTCTTT,CASSLVLLGEAFF
.,few,TRBV20-1,TRBJ2-3,TGCAGTGCTTGGGGAGAGGTCCGCACAGATACGCAGTATTTT,CSAWGEVRTDTQYF
TRBD1,few,TRBV7-9,TRBJ2-1,TGTGCCAGCAGCTGGTATGGAGGACAGGGCTCCAATGAGCAGTTCTTC,CASSWYGGQGSNEQFF
.,.,TRBV29-1,TRBJ2-1,TGCAGCGTTGAAGAACCCCATCTTCTTAACAATGAGCAGTTCTTC,CSVEEPHLLNNEQFF
.,.,TRBV6-4,TRBJ1-1,TGTGCCAGCAGGCAGACAGAGAACACTGAAGCTTTCTTT,CASRQTENTEAFF
.,.,TRBV20-1,TRBJ2-7,TGCAGTGCTAGGGGGGGCGGGAGTAGCTCCTACGAGCAGTACTTC,CSARGGGSSSYEQYF
.,few,TRBV5-4,TRBJ2-2,TGTGCCAGCAGGTTAACTAGCTCAGGGGCTAACACCGGGGAGCTGTTTTTT,CASRLTSSGANTGELFF
.,few,TRBV6-1,TRBJ1-5,TGTGCCAGCAGTGAATCATTGGGGAATCAGCCCCAGCATTTT,CASSESLGNQPQHF
.,.,TRBV6-2/TRBV6-3,TRBJ2-1,TGTGCCAGCAGTTACCCCCCTCAGAGGGAGGAAAGGTTCTTC,CASSYPPQREERFF
TRBD2,.,TRBV20-1,TRBJ2-3,TGCAGTGCCAGGACTAGCGGGGGGGCAGATACGCAGTATTTT,CSARTSGGADTQYF